The source of this T cell receptor (beta chain) is a study of T cell repertoires in cytomegalovirus infection. Study background: Indications came from public TCR beta signatures; they pointed to CMV infection and to a matching HLA type. General study points: Ex vivo, HLA-C-restricted CMV-specific TCR beta clonotypes prevailed over the rest of the response. Summed frequency of shared TCR beta families picked out CMV carriers who also had the relevant HLA.

This clonotype was seen more than once but under ten times. Its antigen is unknown. TCRdb used MiXCR to reprocess the reads, holding one entry per CDR3 protein. The sample has about 450,000 distinct CDR3 sequences; about a third are singletons. V trimming: 0 bases; J trimming: 5 bases; junction bases outside the gene matches: 3. Germline V gene lookup returns CDR1 ENHRY and CDR2 SYGVKD. This CDR3 comprises 16 residues. The rearrangement uses TRBV10-3 and TRBJ2-1; 11 bases are a match to TRBD2. The material sequenced was PBMCs. This clonotype was obtained from a human donor in good health (CMV status not recorded). Some clones in this sample may be carry-over from other donors' samples. The CDR3 is CAISESLAGADNEQFF. The CDR3 nucleotides are TGTGCCATCAGTGAGTCACTAGCGGGGGCAGACAATGAGCAGTTCTTC.